This TCR beta chain was recorded in a study of blood T cell repertoires in COVID-19. The protocol was immunoSEQ multiplex PCR, while the TCRdb copy is restricted to in-frame clones and leaves out a portion. The sample includes approximately 170,000 clones, about 85% of them seen just once. The V gene end was trimmed by 5 bases and the J gene end by 3 bases; junction bases not matched to a gene: 8. CDR1 is SGHRS and CDR2 is YFSETQ in the germline V gene. This CDR3 spans 17 amino acids. This rearrangement joins TRBV5-1 to TRBJ2-5; 15 bases map to TRBD2. Sequenced sample: peripheral blood. The receptor was isolated from an older man with COVID-19, enrolled during active disease. The CDR3 DNA follows: TGCGCCAGCAGGACCGGGACTAGCGGGGGGAGCAAAGAGACCCAGTACTTC. This sequence encodes CASRTGTSGGSKETQYF. The whole variable domain, filled in from reference TRBV5-1 and TRBJ2-5, reads KAGVTQTPRYLIKTRGQQVTLSCSPISGHRSVSWYQQTPGQGLQFLFEYFSETQRNKGNFPGRFSGRQFSNSRSEMNVSTLELGDSALYLCASRTGTSGGSKETQYFGPGTRLLVL.